This T cell receptor beta chain came from a study of shared clonotypes between healthy human individuals. Germline-derived CDR1 and CDR2 are MDHEN and SYDVKM. The CDR3 runs to 15 residues. After removal of 3 bases from V and 5 bases from J, the junction contained 6 bases not matched to a gene. Method: immunoSEQ multiplex PCR; TCRdb's copy keeps in-frame clones and lacks some. Among about 470,000 clones listed, roughly 80% were seen once. This TCR was recovered from a woman between 35 and 50 years old in good health. Some clones in this sample may be carry-over from other donors' samples. The V and J genes are TRBV28 and TRBJ2-1; 8 positions match TRBD2. Sequences were obtained from PBMCs. The chain's CDR3 is CASSLIFGRDNEQFF. The CDR3 DNA reads TGTGCCAGCAGTTTGATATTCGGGAGGGACAATGAGCAGTTCTTC.